This T cell receptor (beta chain) stems from a study of blood T cell repertoires in COVID-19. V was clipped by 1 base and J by 7 bases, with 14 bases between them. The CDR3 length is 14 residues. Germline CDR1 and CDR2: KGHSH and LQKENI. Assay: immunoSEQ multiplex PCR; the TCRdb copy retains only in-frame clones and omits some. This table holds fewer than 90,000 clones, approximately 90% found once. The V call is TRBV18, the J call TRBJ2-7; D might be TRBD2 (5 bases). The source material was peripheral blood. The origin of this receptor is a woman aged 80 or over with active COVID-19. The CDR3 loop is CASSPLSGGREQYF. For the CDR3, the DNA is TGTGCCAGCTCACCACTCTCAGGCGGGCGAGAGCAGTACTTC.